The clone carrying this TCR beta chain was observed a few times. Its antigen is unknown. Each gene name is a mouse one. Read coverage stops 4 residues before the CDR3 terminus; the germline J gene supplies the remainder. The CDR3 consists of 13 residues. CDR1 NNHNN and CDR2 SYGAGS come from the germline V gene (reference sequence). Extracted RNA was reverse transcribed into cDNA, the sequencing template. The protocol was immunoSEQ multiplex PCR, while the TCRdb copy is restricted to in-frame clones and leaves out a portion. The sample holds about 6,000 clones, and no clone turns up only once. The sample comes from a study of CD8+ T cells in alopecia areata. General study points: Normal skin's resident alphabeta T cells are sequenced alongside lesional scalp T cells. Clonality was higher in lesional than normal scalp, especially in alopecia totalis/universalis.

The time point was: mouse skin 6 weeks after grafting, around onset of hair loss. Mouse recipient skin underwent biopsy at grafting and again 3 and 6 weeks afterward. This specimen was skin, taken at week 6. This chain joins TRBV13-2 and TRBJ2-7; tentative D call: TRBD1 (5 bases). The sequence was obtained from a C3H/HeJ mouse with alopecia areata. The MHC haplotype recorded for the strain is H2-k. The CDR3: CASGDVREYEQYF. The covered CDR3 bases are TGTGCCAGCGGTGATGTCAGGGAATAT.